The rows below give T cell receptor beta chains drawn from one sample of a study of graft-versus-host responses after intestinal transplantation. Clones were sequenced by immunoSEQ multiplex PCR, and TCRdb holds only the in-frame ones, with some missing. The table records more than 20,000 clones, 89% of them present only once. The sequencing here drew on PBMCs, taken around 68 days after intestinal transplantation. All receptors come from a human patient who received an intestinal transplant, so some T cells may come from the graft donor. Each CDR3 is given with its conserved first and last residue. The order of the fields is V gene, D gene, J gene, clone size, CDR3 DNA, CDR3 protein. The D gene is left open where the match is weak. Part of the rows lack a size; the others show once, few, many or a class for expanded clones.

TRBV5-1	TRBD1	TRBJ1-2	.	TGCGCCAGCAGCTTGGTTGGGTCCGCAGGGGGCAGCTATGGCTACACCTTC	CASSLVGSAGGSYGYTF
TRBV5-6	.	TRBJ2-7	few	TGTGCCAGCAGCAACGGGCCAGCTCTCTACGAGCAGTACTTC	CASSNGPALYEQYF
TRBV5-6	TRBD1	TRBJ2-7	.	TGTGCCAGCAGCTTGGGGGGACAGTTCTACGAGCAGTACTTC	CASSLGGQFYEQYF
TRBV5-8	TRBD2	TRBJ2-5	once	TGTGCCAGCAGCTTGGGGGGGGGTCCTGCGACCCAGTACTTC	CASSLGGGPATQYF
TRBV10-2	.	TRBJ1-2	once	TGCGCCAGCAGCGCCTATGACTATGGCTACACCTTC	CASSAYDYGYTF
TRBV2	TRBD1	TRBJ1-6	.	TGTGCCAGCAGTGGTACTGGGACAGGGACGACAAATTCACCCCTCCACTTT	CASSGTGTGTTNSPLHF
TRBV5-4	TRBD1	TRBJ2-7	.	TGTGCCAGCAGCTTGAGTGAGACAGGGTCCTACGAGCAGTACTTC	CASSLSETGSYEQYF
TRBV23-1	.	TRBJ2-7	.	TGCGCCAGCCGTATCAAGACAGACTACGAGCAGTACTTC	CASRIKTDYEQYF
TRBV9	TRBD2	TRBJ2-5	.	TGTGCCAGCAGCCCCCGACTAGCGGGGGGGCAAGAGACCCAGTACTTC	CASSPRLAGGQETQYF
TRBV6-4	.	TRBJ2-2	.	TGTGCCAGCAGTGACGAGGGGTCGGGCACCGGGGAGCTGTTTTTT	CASSDEGSGTGELFF
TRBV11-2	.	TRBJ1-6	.	TGTGCCAGCAGCTTGGATGGGGGGGACGCCCGCTATAATTCACCCCTCCACTTT	CASSLDGGDARYNSPLHF
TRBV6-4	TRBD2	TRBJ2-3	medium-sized	TGTGCCAGCAGTTTTAGCGGGGGGAACACAGATACGCAGTATTTT	CASSFSGGNTDTQYF
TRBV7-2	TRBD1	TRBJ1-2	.	TGTGCCAGCAGCCTATGGACAGGAACTAACTATGGCTACACCTTC	CASSLWTGTNYGYTF
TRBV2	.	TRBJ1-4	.	TGTGCCAGCAGCCAGGTGGAAAAACTGTTTTTT	CASSQVEKLFF
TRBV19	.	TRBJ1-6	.	TGTGCCAGTAGTATAGATCAAAGGACCCTCCACTTT	CASSIDQRTLHF
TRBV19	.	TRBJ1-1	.	TGTGCCAGTAGTATTGTTGCGGGGACTGAAGCTTTCTTT	CASSIVAGTEAFF
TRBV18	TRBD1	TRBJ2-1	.	TGTGCCAGCTTGCCGCGCCCGGGACAGTACAATGAGCAGTTCTTC	CASLPRPGQYNEQFF
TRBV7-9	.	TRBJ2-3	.	TGTGCCAGCACCCCTTGGACGCATGGCACAGATACGCAGTATTTT	CASTPWTHGTDTQYF
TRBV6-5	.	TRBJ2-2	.	TGTGCCGCGGGGCGAGGGGAGCTGTTTTTT	CAAGRGELFF
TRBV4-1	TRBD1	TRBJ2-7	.	TGCGCCAGCAGCCCCGCCGGGACAGGGGCGACCTACGAGCAGTACTTC	CASSPAGTGATYEQYF
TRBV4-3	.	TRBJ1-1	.	TGCGCCAGCAGAGACAGCCTGAACACTGAAGCTTTCTTT	CASRDSLNTEAFF
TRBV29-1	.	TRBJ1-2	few	TGCAGCGTTGACCCCACAGGTAGTGGTGGCTACACCTTC	CSVDPTGSGGYTF
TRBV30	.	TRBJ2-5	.	TGTGCCTGGAGAATGATCAAAGAGACCCAGTACTTC	CAWRMIKETQYF
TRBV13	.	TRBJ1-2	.	TGTGCCAGCAGCTTAGGTCACACAGGGTACTATGGCTACACCTTC	CASSLGHTGYYGYTF
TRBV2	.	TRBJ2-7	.	TGTGCCAGCAGAATCCCAAATCCGTACGAGCAGTACTTC	CASRIPNPYEQYF
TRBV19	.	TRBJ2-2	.	TGTGCCAGTACCCCCGGGAGCACCGGGGAGCTGTTTTTT	CASTPGSTGELFF
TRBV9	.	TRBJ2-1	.	TGTGCCAGCAGCGTGGGGGGTATGTACAATGAGCAGTTCTTC	CASSVGGMYNEQFF
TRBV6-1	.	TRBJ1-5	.	TGTGCCAGCAATGGGGTGGGGTATAGCAATCAGCCCCAGCATTTT	CASNGVGYSNQPQHF
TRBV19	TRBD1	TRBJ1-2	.	TGTGCCAGTACGGCAGGGGGGTATGGCTACACCTTC	CASTAGGYGYTF
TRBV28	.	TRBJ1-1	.	TGTGCCAGCAGTCCCATTACAGCGAACACTGAAGCTTTCTTT	CASSPITANTEAFF